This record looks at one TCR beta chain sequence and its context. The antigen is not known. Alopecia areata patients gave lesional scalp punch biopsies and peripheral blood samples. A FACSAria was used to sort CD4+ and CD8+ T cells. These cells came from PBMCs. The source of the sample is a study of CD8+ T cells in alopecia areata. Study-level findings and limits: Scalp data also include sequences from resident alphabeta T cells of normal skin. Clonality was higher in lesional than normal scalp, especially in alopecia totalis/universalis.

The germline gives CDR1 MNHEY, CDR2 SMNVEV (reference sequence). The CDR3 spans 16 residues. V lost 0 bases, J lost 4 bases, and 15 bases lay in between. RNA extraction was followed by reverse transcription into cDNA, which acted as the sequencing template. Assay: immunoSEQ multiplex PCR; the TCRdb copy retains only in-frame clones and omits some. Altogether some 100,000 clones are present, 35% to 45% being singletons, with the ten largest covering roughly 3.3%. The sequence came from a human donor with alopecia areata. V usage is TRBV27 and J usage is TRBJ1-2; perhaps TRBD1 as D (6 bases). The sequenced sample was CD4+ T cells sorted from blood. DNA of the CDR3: TGTGCCAGCAGTTTATCGGGGGGGGCCGGAATCTATGGCTACACCTTC. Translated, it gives CASSLSGGAGIYGYTF.